This is a list of T cell receptor beta chains from one sample in a study of blood T cell repertoires in COVID-19. Only in-frame clones appear in the TCRdb table, and some are missing; sequencing was by immunoSEQ multiplex PCR. The table has about 15,000 clones, 75% to 90% seen once; the top ten hold 35%. The source material was peripheral blood. These TCRs come from an older man in a cohort sampled during active COVID-19. CDR3s include the opening cysteine and the closing phenylalanine or tryptophan. Size tells how often a clone was seen (once, few, many) or the class of an expanded clone, and some rows leave it out.

cdr3_aa: CASSLGPGQTNYGYTF
clone_size: -
j_call: TRBJ1-2
v_call: TRBV7-2

cdr3_aa: CASSYSQGNSPLHF
clone_size: -
j_call: TRBJ1-6
v_call: TRBV6-5

cdr3_aa: CASSLSRTGGFGEQFF
clone_size: -
j_call: TRBJ2-1
v_call: TRBV28

cdr3_aa: CASSLRDRNYEQYF
clone_size: -
j_call: TRBJ2-7
v_call: TRBV7-3

cdr3_aa: CASSRRTSGRAVLETQYF
clone_size: -
j_call: TRBJ2-5
v_call: TRBV27

cdr3_aa: CASSQARDTQFF
clone_size: -
j_call: TRBJ2-1
v_call: TRBV4-1

cdr3_aa: CASSFGQGGTGELFF
clone_size: -
j_call: TRBJ2-2
v_call: TRBV5-1

cdr3_aa: CAISRGTSGGYNEQFF
clone_size: -
j_call: TRBJ2-1
v_call: TRBV10-3

cdr3_aa: CASSTQRGTEYNEQFF
clone_size: -
j_call: TRBJ2-1
v_call: TRBV6-2/TRBV6-3

cdr3_aa: CASSFLGELQPQHF
clone_size: -
j_call: TRBJ1-5
v_call: TRBV28

cdr3_aa: CASSTVPGQGARGNQPQHF
clone_size: -
j_call: TRBJ1-5
v_call: TRBV19

cdr3_aa: CASSRSPLAGVYNEQFF
clone_size: -
j_call: TRBJ2-1
v_call: TRBV7-3

cdr3_aa: CASSQGAFLRSNYGYTF
clone_size: -
j_call: TRBJ1-2
v_call: TRBV3-1/TRBV3-2

cdr3_aa: CASSPPGQGVHF
clone_size: -
j_call: TRBJ1-5
v_call: TRBV6-2/TRBV6-3

cdr3_aa: CASSQDFSGGQPQHF
clone_size: once
j_call: TRBJ1-5
v_call: TRBV3-1/TRBV3-2

cdr3_aa: CASRGRVGTDTQYF
clone_size: once
j_call: TRBJ2-3
v_call: TRBV7-2

cdr3_aa: CASSFGTGEDSPLHF
clone_size: -
j_call: TRBJ1-6
v_call: TRBV5-6

cdr3_aa: CASSLARGDRGDANTGELFF
clone_size: -
j_call: TRBJ2-2
v_call: TRBV7-8

cdr3_aa: CASSPNRDRGEKLFF
clone_size: -
j_call: TRBJ1-4
v_call: TRBV18

cdr3_aa: CSVAPTGVAYEQYF
clone_size: few
j_call: TRBJ2-7
v_call: TRBV29-1

cdr3_aa: CASSFPGRARNEQYF
clone_size: -
j_call: TRBJ2-7
v_call: TRBV6-2/TRBV6-3

cdr3_aa: CASSLGLAGGPLNNEQFF
clone_size: -
j_call: TRBJ2-1
v_call: TRBV4-3

cdr3_aa: CASSLLAGVNEKLFF
clone_size: once
j_call: TRBJ1-4
v_call: TRBV7-9

cdr3_aa: CASSYPGEDEQYF
clone_size: medium-sized
j_call: TRBJ2-7
v_call: TRBV6-5

cdr3_aa: CASSPPGLAVQETQYF
clone_size: once
j_call: TRBJ2-5
v_call: TRBV3-1/TRBV3-2

cdr3_aa: CASSPDSSNTGELFF
clone_size: -
j_call: TRBJ2-2
v_call: TRBV3-1/TRBV3-2

cdr3_aa: CASSFIVIRDRVQETQYF
clone_size: -
j_call: TRBJ2-5
v_call: TRBV5-1

cdr3_aa: CASSHGLAGSYNEQFF
clone_size: -
j_call: TRBJ2-1
v_call: TRBV3-1/TRBV3-2

cdr3_aa: CAIRPRTVRTNEQFF
clone_size: -
j_call: TRBJ2-1
v_call: TRBV10-3

cdr3_aa: CASSPGTANPYGYTF
clone_size: -
j_call: TRBJ1-2
v_call: TRBV7-9

cdr3_aa: CATSDSLDSSGANVLTF
clone_size: -
j_call: TRBJ2-6
v_call: TRBV24-1

cdr3_aa: CASSPIRLAGGTGELFF
clone_size: -
j_call: TRBJ2-2
v_call: TRBV6-2/TRBV6-3

cdr3_aa: CASSLYNRGYTEAFF
clone_size: -
j_call: TRBJ1-1
v_call: TRBV7-2

cdr3_aa: CSVPSGRLPGELFF
clone_size: -
j_call: TRBJ2-2
v_call: TRBV29-1

cdr3_aa: CASSVGSGDIQYF
clone_size: few
j_call: TRBJ2-4
v_call: TRBV9